A selection of T cell receptor beta chains follows, all from one sample in a study of PD-L1 blockade in urothelial cancer. Sequenced by immunoSEQ multiplex PCR; TCRdb stores in-frame clones only, minus some. The sample records fewer than 95,000 clones, 65% to 85% being singletons. The source was PBMCs, collected around atezolizumab (anti-PD-L1) treatment. These TCRs come from a man in his 60s with urothelial cancer. Each CDR3 is given with its conserved first and last residue. D genes are given only for firm matches. Clone size, where shown, is once, few, many, or a class for clones that have expanded.

j_gene	abundance	d_gene	len	v_gene	CDR3aa	CDR3nt
TRBJ2-7	NA	NA	14	TRBV27	CASTRAGGSYELYF	TGTGCCAGCACCAGGGCCGGAGGGTCCTACGAGCTGTACTTC
TRBJ1-1	NA	NA	15	TRBV6-1	CASSVPQTVNTEAFF	TGTGCCAGCAGTGTTCCCCAGACAGTGAACACTGAAGCTTTCTTT
TRBJ2-7	NA	TRBD1	17	TRBV5-1	CASSLAPDRLVFDEQYF	TGCGCCAGCAGCTTGGCCCCGGACAGGCTAGTTTTCGACGAGCAGTACTTC
TRBJ2-1	NA	TRBD1	14	TRBV28	CASSLSHRGREQFF	TGTGCCAGCAGTCTTAGTCACAGGGGGCGGGAGCAGTTCTTC
TRBJ2-5	NA	TRBD2	13	TRBV10-3	CAIRVAGAETQYF	TGTGCCATCAGGGTGGCGGGAGCAGAGACCCAGTACTTC
TRBJ1-5	NA	NA	15	TRBV5-5	CASSLVALADQPQHF	TGTGCCAGCAGCTTGGTTGCGCTAGCCGATCAGCCCCAGCATTTT
TRBJ2-7	NA	TRBD1	15	TRBV25-1	CASSGAGGFLHEQYF	TGTGCCAGCAGTGGGGCAGGGGGTTTCTTGCACGAGCAGTACTTC
TRBJ2-2	NA	TRBD1	17	TRBV5-1	CASSLDGTGGFAGELFF	TGCGCCAGCAGCTTGGACGGGACAGGGGGGTTCGCCGGGGAGCTGTTTTTT
TRBJ2-4	NA	TRBD2	15	TRBV28	CASSSSGSPPHIQYF	TGTGCCAGCAGTTCTAGCGGGAGCCCGCCCCACATTCAGTACTTC
TRBJ1-3	NA	NA	15	TRBV6-5	CASSRTGTTGNTIYF	TGTGCCAGCAGCCGCACCGGGACAACCGGAAACACCATATATTTT
TRBJ2-1	NA	NA	13	TRBV19	CASSISFSDEQFF	TGTGCCAGTAGTATATCCTTTTCCGATGAGCAGTTCTTC
TRBJ2-7	NA	NA	13	TRBV10-1	CASSESSSYEQYF	TGCGCCAGCAGTGAGTCGAGCTCCTACGAGCAGTACTTC
TRBJ2-1	NA	TRBD2	15	TRBV27	CASSTPGLTYNEQFF	TGTGCCAGCAGTACCCCGGGACTAACCTACAATGAGCAGTTCTTC
TRBJ1-3	NA	TRBD1	14	TRBV5-4	CASSLDRGLNTIYF	TGTGCCAGCAGCTTAGACAGGGGCCTAAACACCATATATTTT
TRBJ2-1	NA	NA	16	TRBV18	CASSPGGGTHPPEQFF	TGTGCCAGCTCACCCGGTGGGGGGACCCATCCTCCTGAGCAGTTCTTC
TRBJ2-2	few	NA	17	TRBV5-6	CASSLDLPGLGTGELFF	TGTGCCAGCAGCTTGGACCTTCCGGGACTCGGAACCGGGGAGCTGTTTTTT
TRBJ2-1	NA	TRBD2	16	TRBV6-5	CASSYRPGGPGGEQFF	TGTGCCAGCAGTTACCGGCCGGGGGGGCCGGGAGGTGAGCAGTTCTTC
TRBJ1-4	NA	NA	15	TRBV5-5	CASSALVGRGEKLFF	TGTGCCAGCAGCGCTCTTGTCGGTCGAGGTGAAAAACTGTTTTTT
TRBJ2-1	NA	NA	13	TRBV6-5	CATARESYNEQFF	TGTGCCACGGCCCGGGAGTCCTACAATGAGCAGTTCTTC
TRBJ2-1	NA	TRBD1	16	TRBV6-4	CASSEQGALSYNEQFF	TGTGCCAGCAGTGAACAGGGGGCACTTTCCTACAATGAGCAGTTCTTC
TRBJ2-7	NA	TRBD1	15	TRBV5-6	CASSLAGQGSYEQYF	TGTGCCAGCAGCTTGGCGGGACAGGGGTCCTACGAGCAGTACTTC
TRBJ1-2	NA	TRBD1	17	TRBV5-6	CASSSGQGGGGAYGYTF	TGTGCCAGCAGCTCGGGACAGGGAGGAGGAGGGGCCTATGGCTACACCTTC
TRBJ1-2	NA	NA	14	TRBV9	CASSVLGQNYGYTF	TGTGCCAGCAGCGTTCTAGGACAGAACTATGGCTACACCTTC
TRBJ2-7	few	NA	15	TRBV19	CASSQDEAASYEQYF	TGTGCCAGTAGCCAAGATGAGGCAGCTTCCTACGAGCAGTACTTC
TRBJ2-3	once	NA	14	TRBV5-1	CASSLVEATDTQYF	TGCGCCAGCAGCTTGGTCGAGGCCACAGATACGCAGTATTTT
TRBJ2-5	NA	TRBD1	12	TRBV29-1	CSVDRGRETQYF	TGCAGCGTTGACAGGGGGCGGGAGACCCAGTACTTC
TRBJ1-4	few	NA	17	TRBV5-1	CASSLGRGLTSNEKLFF	TGCGCCAGCAGCTTGGGCAGGGGCCTCACATCGAATGAAAAACTGTTTTTT
TRBJ2-3	NA	NA	16	TRBV28	CASISGGRPLTDTQYF	TGTGCCAGCATCTCAGGGGGGCGTCCGCTCACAGATACGCAGTATTTT
TRBJ1-4	NA	NA	15	TRBV5-4	CASSFRGGRGEKLFF	TGTGCCAGCAGCTTCAGAGGAGGGAGAGGTGAAAAACTGTTTTTT
TRBJ2-1	NA	TRBD1	15	TRBV14	CASSPGTGRYNEQFF	TGTGCCAGCAGCCCGGGGACAGGGCGTTACAATGAGCAGTTCTTC
TRBJ1-5	NA	NA	14	TRBV19	CASSIQGGYQPQHF	TGTGCCAGTAGTATTCAGGGAGGGTACCAGCCCCAGCATTTT
TRBJ1-5	NA	TRBD1	15	TRBV6-1	CASSEVQGGSQPQHF	TGTGCCAGCAGTGAAGTGCAAGGGGGCAGTCAGCCCCAGCATTTT
TRBJ1-2	once	NA	15	TRBV7-9	CASRAQGSANYGYTF	TGTGCCAGCCGAGCCCAGGGGTCCGCTAACTATGGCTACACCTTC
TRBJ2-7	NA	TRBD1	18	TRBV23-1	CASSQFRDRALTYYEQYF	TGCGCCAGCAGTCAATTTCGGGACAGGGCCCTGACCTACTACGAGCAGTACTTC
TRBJ1-1	NA	NA	14	TRBV7-9	CASSLGTANTEAFF	TGTGCCAGCAGCTTAGGGACAGCGAACACTGAAGCTTTCTTT
TRBJ2-3	NA	TRBD1	14	TRBV7-2	CASSPRQGSDTQYF	TGTGCCAGCAGCCCCAGACAGGGCTCAGATACGCAGTATTTT
TRBJ1-1	NA	NA	14	TRBV18	CASSPPPENTEAFF	TGTGCCAGCTCACCACCCCCAGAGAACACTGAAGCTTTCTTT
TRBJ1-5	NA	NA	11	TRBV20-1	CSASNREGQHF	TGCAGTGCTAGTAACAGGGAGGGCCAGCATTTT
TRBJ2-3	NA	NA	16	TRBV7-3	CASSALGLASTDTQYF	TGTGCCAGCAGCGCACTGGGGCTAGCGAGCACAGATACGCAGTATTTT
TRBJ1-5	NA	NA	15	TRBV5-5	CASSFKGLTDQPQHF	TGTGCCAGCAGCTTTAAGGGGCTCACGGATCAGCCCCAGCATTTT
TRBJ1-1	NA	NA	13	TRBV19	CASSTVVLGQAFF	TGTGCCAGTAGTACCGTCGTCCTAGGCCAAGCTTTCTTT
TRBJ2-3	NA	NA	14	TRBV2	CASSEFGSADTQYF	TGTGCCAGCAGTGAATTTGGTAGTGCAGATACGCAGTATTTT
TRBJ2-7	NA	TRBD2	14	TRBV7-9	CASSLETSGSEQYF	TGTGCCAGCAGCTTGGAGACTAGCGGGAGCGAGCAGTACTTC
TRBJ1-6	NA	TRBD1	15	TRBV5-1	CASSGGQGAKSPLHF	TGCGCCAGCAGCGGGGGACAGGGGGCGAAATCACCCCTCCACTTT
TRBJ1-5	NA	TRBD1	14	TRBV6-5	CASRGTGAPQPQHF	TGTGCCAGCAGAGGGACAGGGGCTCCCCAGCCCCAGCATTTT
TRBJ2-1	NA	TRBD2	15	TRBV19	CASSMLAGERNEQFF	TGTGCCAGTAGTATGCTAGCGGGAGAGCGCAATGAGCAGTTCTTC
TRBJ1-2	NA	NA	13	TRBV28	CASSLSGSYGYTF	TGTGCCAGCAGTTTATCAGGGTCCTATGGCTACACCTTC
TRBJ2-2	NA	TRBD2	15	TRBV7-2	CASSSLAGVTGELFF	TGTGCCAGCAGCTCACTAGCGGGAGTCACCGGGGAGCTGTTTTTT
TRBJ2-1	NA	NA	14	TRBV5-4	CASHPSVSYNEQFF	TGTGCCTCACATCCTAGCGTCTCCTACAATGAGCAGTTCTTC
TRBJ1-3	NA	NA	12	TRBV19	CASSNTQHTIYF	TGTGCCAGTAGTAACACCCAACACACCATATATTTT
TRBJ1-5	once	NA	18	TRBV28	CASSLSFRGRAHNQPQHF	TGTGCCAGCAGTTTAAGTTTTCGGGGTCGGGCCCACAATCAGCCCCAGCATTTT
TRBJ1-2	NA	TRBD1	15	TRBV7-9	CASSLTGGGDYGYTF	TGTGCCAGCAGCTTAACAGGGGGGGGAGACTATGGCTACACCTTC
TRBJ2-3	NA	NA	13	TRBV7-2	CASSPSGTDTQYF	TGTGCCAGCAGCCCCTCGGGTACAGATACGCAGTATTTT
TRBJ2-6	NA	TRBD1	19	TRBV4-3	CASSQDGTGGISGANVLTF	TGCGCCAGCAGCCAAGATGGGACAGGAGGCATCTCTGGGGCCAACGTCCTGACTTTC
TRBJ2-7	NA	NA	14	TRBV19	CASTAGDIAYEQYF	TGTGCCAGTACCGCTGGGGACATTGCCTACGAGCAGTACTTC
TRBJ1-2	few	TRBD1	14	TRBV2	CASSDYRGSSGYTF	TGTGCCAGCAGTGATTACAGGGGTTCGAGTGGCTACACCTTC
TRBJ2-1	NA	NA	14	TRBV29-1	CSVPGHRSDNEQFF	TGCAGCGTCCCGGGACACCGGTCTGACAATGAGCAGTTCTTC
TRBJ1-2	once	NA	15	TRBV6-5	CASSYQAGQNYGYTF	TGTGCCAGCAGTTACCAAGCGGGTCAAAACTATGGCTACACCTTC
TRBJ2-7	NA	TRBD1	13	TRBV29-1	CSVSTGTAYEQYF	TGCAGCGTTTCCACCGGGACAGCCTACGAGCAGTACTTC